This entry describes one T cell receptor (beta chain). Antigen unknown. The data were taken from a study of graft-versus-host responses after intestinal transplantation. Across the whole study: Induction with anti-thymocyte globulin, then tacrolimus and steroids for around three years, was given to all recipients.

Once graft tissue had been processed, intraepithelial and lamina propria lymphocytes were released. Findings and limits, study-wide: HvG clone declines early post-transplant were associated with peak circulating GvH levels.

Only in-frame clones appear in the TCRdb table, and some are missing; sequencing was by immunoSEQ multiplex PCR. The data hold 60,000 to 65,000 clones, with about nine tenths observed a single time. This TCR came from a human patient who received an intestinal transplant, so some T cells may come from the graft donor. Sequenced here: ileum tissue, sampled more than 350 days after transplant.

The CDR3 reads CASSSGQGTYEQYF. Written as DNA, the CDR3 is TGCGCCAGCAGCTCCGGACAGGGTACCTACGAGCAGTACTTC. The J gene is TRBJ2-7, the V gene TRBV4-1; 8 bases agree with TRBD1. V shed 5 bases, J shed 2 bases, and the junction held 5 bases outside the gene matches. The CDR3 is 14 residues long. Per the germline V gene, CDR1 is MGHRA and CDR2 is YSYEKL.